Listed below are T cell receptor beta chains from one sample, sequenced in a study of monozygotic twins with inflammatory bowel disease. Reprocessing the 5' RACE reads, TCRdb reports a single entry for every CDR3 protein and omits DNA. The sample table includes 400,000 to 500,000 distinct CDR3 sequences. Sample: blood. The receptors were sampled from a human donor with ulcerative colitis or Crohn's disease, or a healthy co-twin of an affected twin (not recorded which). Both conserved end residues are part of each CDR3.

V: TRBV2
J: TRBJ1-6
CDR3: CASSGPDRGSYNSPLHF

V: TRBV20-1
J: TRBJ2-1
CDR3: CSVRVRDEQFF

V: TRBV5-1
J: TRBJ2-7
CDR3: CASSRGHEQYF

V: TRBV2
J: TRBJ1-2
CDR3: CASSASGTVFGYTF

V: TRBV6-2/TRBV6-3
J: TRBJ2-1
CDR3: CASATGSRNEQFF

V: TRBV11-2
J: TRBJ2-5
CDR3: CASSLPGTGRRETQYF

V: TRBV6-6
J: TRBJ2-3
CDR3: CASSYGVVTDTQYF

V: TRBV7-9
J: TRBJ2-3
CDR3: CASSPIADTQYF

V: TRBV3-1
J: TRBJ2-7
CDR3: CASSPWTSLYEQYF

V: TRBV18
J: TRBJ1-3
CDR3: CASSPDRPSSGNTIYF

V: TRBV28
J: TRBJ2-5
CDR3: CASSPDGTGLQETQYF

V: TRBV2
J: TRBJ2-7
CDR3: CASITRPGLAYEQYF

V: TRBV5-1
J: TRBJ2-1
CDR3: CASSLSGPTGNEQFF

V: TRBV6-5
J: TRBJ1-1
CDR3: CASSYEEFAEAFF

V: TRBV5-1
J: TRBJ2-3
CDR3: CASSLEIALSDTQYF

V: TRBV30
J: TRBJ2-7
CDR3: CAWSPSGPGYEQYF

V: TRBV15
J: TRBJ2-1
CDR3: CATSRDQSGGPNEQFF

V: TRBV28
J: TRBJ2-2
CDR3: CASSLLEGDFIGELFF

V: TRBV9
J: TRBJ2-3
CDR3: CASSVEAGGGTQYF

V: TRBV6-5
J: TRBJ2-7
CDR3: CASSYGAHPYEQYF

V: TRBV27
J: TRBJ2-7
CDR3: CASMLTGWSYEQYF

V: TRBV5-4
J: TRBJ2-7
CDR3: CASSLSPHYEQYF

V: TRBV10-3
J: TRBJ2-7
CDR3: CAIRTGSEQYF

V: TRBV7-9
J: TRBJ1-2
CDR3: CASSSWGDYGYTF

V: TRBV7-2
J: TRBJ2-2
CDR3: CASSPRGQGARSGELFF

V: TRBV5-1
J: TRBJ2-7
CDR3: CASSSGGTGVHEQYF

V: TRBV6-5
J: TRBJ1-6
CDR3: CASRRSGQLNSPLHF

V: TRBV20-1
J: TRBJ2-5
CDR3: CSARQDREKTQYF

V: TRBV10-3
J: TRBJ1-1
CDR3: CAISRGGENTEAFF

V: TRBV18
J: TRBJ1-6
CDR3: CASSPNQGNNSPLHF

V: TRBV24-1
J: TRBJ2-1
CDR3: CATSDGGYEQFF

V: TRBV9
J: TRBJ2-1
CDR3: CASSVVTGLAGERDNEQFF

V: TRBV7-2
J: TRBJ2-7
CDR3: CASSLAQLAGANEQYF

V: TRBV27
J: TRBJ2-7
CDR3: CASSLSWRPASSYEQYF

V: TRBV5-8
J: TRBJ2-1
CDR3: CASSLRGVFEQFF

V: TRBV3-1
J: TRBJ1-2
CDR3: CASSPGYGYTF

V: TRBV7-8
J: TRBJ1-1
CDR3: CASSAGLKNTEAFF

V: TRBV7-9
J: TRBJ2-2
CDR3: CATIAGSSAGTGELFF

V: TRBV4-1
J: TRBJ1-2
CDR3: CASSQDPIENYGYTF

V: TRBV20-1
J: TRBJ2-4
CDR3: CSAYTSGRAIQYF

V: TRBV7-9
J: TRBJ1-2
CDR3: CASSMDRRHGYTF

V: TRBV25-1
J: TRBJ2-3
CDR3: CASSELDTRTDTQYF

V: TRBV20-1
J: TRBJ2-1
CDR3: CSARLVLAGSNEQFF

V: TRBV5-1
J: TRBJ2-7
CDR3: CASSSRTVGSYEQYF

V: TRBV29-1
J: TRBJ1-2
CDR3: CSVGANNYGYTF

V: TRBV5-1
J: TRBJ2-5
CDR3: CASRSGGLAGDQETQYF

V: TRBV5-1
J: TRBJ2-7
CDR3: CASSLGDGTYEQYF

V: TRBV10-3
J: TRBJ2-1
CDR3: CAIKDRGLYYNEQFF

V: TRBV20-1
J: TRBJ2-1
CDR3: CSAGRTSGARKSNEQFF

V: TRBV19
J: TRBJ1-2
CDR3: CASNLHGVGYGYTF

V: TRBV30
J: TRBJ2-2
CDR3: CAWSLNTGELFF

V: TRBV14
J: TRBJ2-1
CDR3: CASSQGRGFSYNEQFF

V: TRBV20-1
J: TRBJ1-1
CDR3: CSARRWLGQGNTEAFF

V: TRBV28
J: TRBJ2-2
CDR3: CASSAGPPNTGELFF

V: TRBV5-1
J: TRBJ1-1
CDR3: CASVGTPGTEAFF